In this sample, the clone carrying this TCR beta chain turned up a few times. The target antigen is unknown. A J-beta primer mix and a sample-barcoded 5' primer were used in a second PCR of about 7 to 12 cycles. Using its own MiXCR run on the 5' RACE reads, TCRdb lists one record per CDR3 protein. The sample lists roughly 1.6 million distinct CDR3 sequences, about 31% occurring once. The data belong to a study of blood T cells in healthy people across ages. Broader study findings: There was a strong correlation between TCR beta diversity and naive T cell percentage. Changes in expanded clonotypes were possibly confounded, as the CMV status of donors was unknown.

The TCR sequence derives from a woman aged 30 to 39 in good health. Source material: blood.

The CDR3, as DNA: TGTGCCAGCAGCCACCCCCCGACTAGCGGGAGCAATGAGCAGTTCTTC. As protein: CASSHPPTSGSNEQFF. The J gene is TRBJ2-1, the V gene TRBV7-2, with 12 bases lining up with TRBD2. Germline trimming cut 5 bases from V and 6 bases from J; bases unmatched to any gene: 8. Per germline, CDR1 SGHTA and CDR2 FQGNSA. This CDR3 comprises 16 residues.